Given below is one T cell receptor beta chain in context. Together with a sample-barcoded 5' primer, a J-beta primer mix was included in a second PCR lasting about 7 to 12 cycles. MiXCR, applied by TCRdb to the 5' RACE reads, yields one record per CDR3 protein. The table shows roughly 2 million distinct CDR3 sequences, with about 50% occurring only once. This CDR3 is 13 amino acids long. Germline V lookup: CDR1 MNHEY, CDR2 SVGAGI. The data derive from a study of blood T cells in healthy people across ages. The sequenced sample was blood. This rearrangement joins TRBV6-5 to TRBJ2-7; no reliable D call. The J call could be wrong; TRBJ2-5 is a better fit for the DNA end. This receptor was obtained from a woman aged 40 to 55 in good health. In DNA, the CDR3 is TGTGCCAGCAGTTACATTAGTAGGGAGACCCAGTACTTC. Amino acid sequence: CASSYISRETQYF.